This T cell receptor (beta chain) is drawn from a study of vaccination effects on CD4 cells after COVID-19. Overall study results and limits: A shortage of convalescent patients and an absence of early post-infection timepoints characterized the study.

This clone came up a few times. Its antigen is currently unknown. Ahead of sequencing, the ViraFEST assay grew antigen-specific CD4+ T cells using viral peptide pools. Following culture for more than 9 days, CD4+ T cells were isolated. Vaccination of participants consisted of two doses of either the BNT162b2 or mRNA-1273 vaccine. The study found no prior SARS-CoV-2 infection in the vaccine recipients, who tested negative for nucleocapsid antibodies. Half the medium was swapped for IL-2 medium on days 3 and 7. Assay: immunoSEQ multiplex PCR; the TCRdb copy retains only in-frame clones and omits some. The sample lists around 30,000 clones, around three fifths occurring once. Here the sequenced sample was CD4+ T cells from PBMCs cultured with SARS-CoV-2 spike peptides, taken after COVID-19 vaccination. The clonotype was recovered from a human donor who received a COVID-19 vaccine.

CDR3 in amino acids: CASSVGSFDEAFF. Here the CDR3 DNA reads TGTGCCAGCAGCGTAGGATCGTTTGATGAAGCTTTCTTT. The chain recombines TRBV9 with TRBJ1-1; no reliable D call. CDR1 is SGDLS, CDR2 YYNGEE, per germline. The CDR3 is 13 residues long. Trimming removed 0 bases at V and 7 bases at J, with 10 bases between.